This T cell receptor beta chain was sequenced for a study of T cell clonotyping in hematopoietic cell transplantation. TCRdb's copy holds only in-frame clones and misses some; the assay was immunoSEQ multiplex PCR. The top ten hold 0.95% of the sample, which has roughly 40,000 clones, about 95% seen once. V was cut by 3 bases and J by 0 bases, with 9 bases left in between. CDR3 size: 15 residues. Per germline, CDR1 SGHTA and CDR2 FQGNSA. To note about this clone: Its matching antigen is unknown.

Notes on the study in general: After transplant, recipient diversity fell while pathologically expanded clonotypes grew through day 180. Graft donor and pretransplant recipient Inverse Simpson Index values predicted broader posttransplant TCR diversity. Cells were unsorted, so CD4 and CD8 contributions were not separated. At the given depth, recipient repertoires were over 95% de novo clonotypes.

The receptor was derived from a man between 25 and 39 years old in good health. Some clones in this sample may be carry-over from other donors' samples. Specimen: peripheral blood mononuclear cells. The chain employs TRBV7-2 and TRBJ1-5; D may be TRBD1 (5 bases). The CDR3 is CASSFRAHSNQPQHF. In nucleotides, the CDR3 is TGTGCCAGCAGCTTCAGGGCCCATAGCAATCAGCCCCAGCATTTT.